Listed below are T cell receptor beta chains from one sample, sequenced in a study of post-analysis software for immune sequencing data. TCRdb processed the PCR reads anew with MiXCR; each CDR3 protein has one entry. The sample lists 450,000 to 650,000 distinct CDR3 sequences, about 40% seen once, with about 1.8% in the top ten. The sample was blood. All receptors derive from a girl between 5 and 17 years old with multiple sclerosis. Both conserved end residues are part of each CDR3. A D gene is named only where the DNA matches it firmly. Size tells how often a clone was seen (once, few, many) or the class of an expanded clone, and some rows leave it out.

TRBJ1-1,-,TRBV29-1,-,TGCAGCGTTGCATCTTATGACACTGAAGCTTTCTTT,CSVASYDTEAFF
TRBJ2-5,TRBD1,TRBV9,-,TGTGCCAGCAGCGCCGGGACAGGGGCCAGCCGGGAGACCCAGTACTTC,CASSAGTGASRETQYF
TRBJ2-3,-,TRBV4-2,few,TGTGCCAGCAGCCAAGAGGGCCTAAGGGCAGATACGCAGTATTTT,CASSQEGLRADTQYF
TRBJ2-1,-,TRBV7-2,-,TGTGCCAGCAGTTTGAACAGAGGTGAGCAGTTCTTC,CASSLNRGEQFF
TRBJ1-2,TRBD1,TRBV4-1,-,TGCGCCAGCAGCCCCACCCAGGGGGAAAACTATGGCTACACCTTC,CASSPTQGENYGYTF
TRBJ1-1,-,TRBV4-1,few,TGCGCCAGCAGCCAAGTGCAAGGGGGGGACACTGAAGCTTTCTTT,CASSQVQGGDTEAFF
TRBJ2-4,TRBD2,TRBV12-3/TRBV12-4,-,TGTGCCAGCAGTTCCTACCTTGGGGACTATCCGGAAAACATTCAGTACTTC,CASSSYLGDYPENIQYF
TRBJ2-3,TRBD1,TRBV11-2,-,TGTGCCAGCAGCTTAGATCACACAGGGGGTCAGTATACGCAGTATTTT,CASSLDHTGGQYTQYF
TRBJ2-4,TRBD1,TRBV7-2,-,TGTGCCAGCAGCTTAGAGGGGACAGGAAAAAACATTCAGTACTTC,CASSLEGTGKNIQYF
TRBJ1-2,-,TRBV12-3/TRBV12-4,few,TGTGCCAGCAACCCGAACGTAATCTATGGCTACACCTTC,CASNPNVIYGYTF
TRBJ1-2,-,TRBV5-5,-,TGTGCCAGCAGCTTGGAGGGAGGGCGATATGGCTACACCTTC,CASSLEGGRYGYTF
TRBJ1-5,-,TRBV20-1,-,TGCAGTGCTAGATCGCGGGATCGCTTAGCACTCAATCAGCCCCAGCATTTT,CSARSRDRLALNQPQHF
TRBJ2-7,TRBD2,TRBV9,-,TGTGCCAGCAGCGTCTCCGGGACTAGCTGTCTCGAGCAGTACTTC,CASSVSGTSCLEQYF
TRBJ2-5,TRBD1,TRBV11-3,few,TGTGCCAGCAGCTGGTCCGGGACAGGAGAGACCCAGTACTTC,CASSWSGTGETQYF
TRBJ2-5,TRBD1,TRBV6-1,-,TGTGCCAGCAGTGAAGCGGCAGGGGGCTTTGAGACCCAGTACTTC,CASSEAAGGFETQYF
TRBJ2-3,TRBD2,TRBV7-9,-,TGTGCCAGCAGCTTAAGTAGTAGCGGGGGATACACAGATACGCAGTATTTT,CASSLSSSGGYTDTQYF
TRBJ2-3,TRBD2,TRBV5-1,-,TGCGCCAGCAGCTTGGGACTAGCGGGGGCCGCAGATACGCAGTATTTT,CASSLGLAGAADTQYF
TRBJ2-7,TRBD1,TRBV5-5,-,TGTGCCAGCAGCTTCGGACAGGGAAAGGGCGAGCAGTACTTC,CASSFGQGKGEQYF
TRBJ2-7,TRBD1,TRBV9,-,TGTGCCAGCAGCGTTGGGACAGCCTACGAGCAGTACTTC,CASSVGTAYEQYF
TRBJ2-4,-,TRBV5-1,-,TGCGCCAGCAGATCTAGGGACGGGGAGTACTTC,CASRSRDGEYF
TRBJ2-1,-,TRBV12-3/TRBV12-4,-,TGTGCCAGCAGTTTTGACTTCTACGAGCAGTTCTTC,CASSFDFYEQFF
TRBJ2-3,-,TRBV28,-,TGTGCCAGCAGCTCGAGACAGTTCATCGGCACAGATACGCAGTATTTT,CASSSRQFIGTDTQYF